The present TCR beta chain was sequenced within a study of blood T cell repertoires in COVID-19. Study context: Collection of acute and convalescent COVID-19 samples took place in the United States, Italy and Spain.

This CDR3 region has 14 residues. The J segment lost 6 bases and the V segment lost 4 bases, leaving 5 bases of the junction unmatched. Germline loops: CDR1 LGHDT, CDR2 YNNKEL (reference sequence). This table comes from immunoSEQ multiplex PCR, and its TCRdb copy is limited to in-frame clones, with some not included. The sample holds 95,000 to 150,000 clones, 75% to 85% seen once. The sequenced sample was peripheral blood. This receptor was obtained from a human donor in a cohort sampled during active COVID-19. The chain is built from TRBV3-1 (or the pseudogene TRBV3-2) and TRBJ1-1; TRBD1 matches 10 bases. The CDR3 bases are TGTGCCAGCAGCCTCGGACAGGGGGGCTCTGAAGCTTTCTTT. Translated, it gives CASSLGQGGSEAFF.